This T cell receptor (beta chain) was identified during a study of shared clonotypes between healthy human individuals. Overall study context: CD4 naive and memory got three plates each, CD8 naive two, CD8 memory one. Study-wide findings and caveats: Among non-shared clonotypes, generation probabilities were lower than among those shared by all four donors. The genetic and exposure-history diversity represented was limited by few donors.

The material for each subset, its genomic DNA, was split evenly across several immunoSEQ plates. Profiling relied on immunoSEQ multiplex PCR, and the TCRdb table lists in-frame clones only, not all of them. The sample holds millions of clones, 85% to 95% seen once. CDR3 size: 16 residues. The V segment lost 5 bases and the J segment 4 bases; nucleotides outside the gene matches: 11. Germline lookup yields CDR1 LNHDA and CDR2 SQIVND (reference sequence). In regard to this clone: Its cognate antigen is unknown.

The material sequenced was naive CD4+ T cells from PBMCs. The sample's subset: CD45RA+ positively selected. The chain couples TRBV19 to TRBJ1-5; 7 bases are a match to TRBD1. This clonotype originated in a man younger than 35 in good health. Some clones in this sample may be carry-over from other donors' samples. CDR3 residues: CASSLAGGVGNQPQHF. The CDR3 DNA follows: TGTGCCAGTAGTTTAGCAGGGGGAGTGGGGAATCAGCCCCAGCATTTT.